Presented here are 30 T cell receptor beta chains from one specimen sequenced in a study of blood T cell repertoires in COVID-19. Some clones are missing from TCRdb's copy, which holds only in-frame ones; the method was immunoSEQ multiplex PCR. The table shows some 100,000 clones, with approximately 84% occurring only once. Material for sequencing was peripheral blood. The receptors originated from a woman aged 60 to 75 with acute or convalescent COVID-19.

The gene calls are TRBV2 and TRBJ2-7, with 10 nucleotides matching TRBD2. V lost 7 bases to trimming and J lost 2 bases; unmatched junction nucleotides: 5. The germline V gene encodes CDR1 SNHLY and CDR2 FYNNEI. CDR3 length equals 14 residues. CDR3 region: CASNPLAGAYEQYF. The CDR3 coding sequence is TGTGCCAGCAACCCCCTAGCGGGGGCCTACGAGCAGTACTTC.

The genes are TRBV9 and TRBJ1-3; perhaps TRBD1 as D (6 bases). The CDR3 spans 16 residues. Trimming took off 3 bases at V and 11 bases at J, with 24 bases between the two ends. CDR1 is SGDLS, CDR2 YYNGEE, per germline. The CDR3 bases are TGTGCCAGCAGCGGGACCCTGGGGACATCCCGGGGGGCCATATATTTT. It codes for CASSGTLGTSRGAIYF.

Points on this clone: A much bigger clone sits one base away, suggesting this may be a read error. This chain uses TRBV5-5 with TRBJ2-3, with 9 bases fitting TRBD2. J was trimmed by 1 base and V by 0 bases; bases with no gene match: 0. CDR1 and CDR2 (germline): SGHKS, YYEKEE (reference sequence). The CDR3 is 15 amino acids. The CDR3 nucleotides read TGTGCCAGCAGCTTGGGACTAGCGGGCACAGATACGCAGTATTTT. Amino acid sequence: CASSLGLAGTDTQYF.

The chain carries TRBV2 and TRBJ2-7; D is unresolved. CDR1 is SNHLY and CDR2 is FYNNEI in the germline V gene. The CDR3 length is 11 residues. Trimming pared 5 bases from V and 3 bases from J, leaving 5 bases between. The CDR3 loop is CASSYSYEQYF. Written as DNA, the CDR3 is TGTGCCAGCAGTTACAGCTACGAGCAGTACTTC.

The rearrangement uses TRBV18 and TRBJ2-7, with TRBD1 matching over 7 bases. Per the germline V gene, CDR1 is KGHSH and CDR2 is LQKENI. Germline trimming cut 6 bases from V and 0 bases from J; bases unmatched to any gene: 2. The CDR3 runs to 13 residues. CDR3 nucleotide sequence: TGTGCCAGCTCCGGGGACAGCTCCTACGAGCAGTACTTC. Translating gives CASSGDSSYEQYF.

For the CDR3, the DNA is TGTGCCAGCAGCTCGACCTCCGGACAGGGTCTCAATCAGCCCCAGCATTTT. This encodes CASSSTSGQGLNQPQHF. The V gene is TRBV7-9, the J gene TRBJ1-5; 8 bases map to TRBD1. CDR1 SEHNR and CDR2 FQNEAQ come from the germline V gene (reference sequence). V lost 4 bases to trimming and J lost 3 bases; unmatched junction nucleotides: 11. The CDR3 sequence is 17 residues long.

The gene calls are TRBV7-6 and TRBJ1-5; D gene ambiguous. Trimming left V 3 bases short and J 4 bases short, with 4 bases between. CDR3 length equals 12 residues. The germline gives CDR1 SGHVS, CDR2 FNYEAQ. The CDR3: CASSFPNQPQHF. The DNA for the CDR3 is TGTGCCAGCAGCTTCCCGAATCAGCCCCAGCATTTT.

This clone was detected only a few times. V usage is TRBV5-1 and J usage is TRBJ2-1; 9 nucleotides agree with TRBD2. Germline CDR1 is SGHRS and CDR2 is YFSETQ. V shed 3 bases, J shed 4 bases, and the junction held 8 bases outside the gene matches. The CDR3 spans 16 residues. The CDR3 region has the DNA TGCGCCAGCAGCTGGAAAGCGGGGGGAACTTACAATGAGCAGTTCTTC. It translates to CASSWKAGGTYNEQFF.

The V gene is TRBV9, the J gene TRBJ2-3; TRBD2 agrees at 10 bases. The CDR3 runs 17 residues. Germline assignment: CDR1 SGDLS and CDR2 YYNGEE. The V segment lost 4 bases and the J segment 4 bases; nucleotides outside the gene matches: 12. This chain's CDR3 is CASSKQPSGGAADTQYF. CDR3 DNA sequence: TGTGCCAGCAGCAAACAACCGAGCGGGGGGGCGGCAGATACGCAGTATTTT.

This clone occurred a few times. The J gene is TRBJ1-4, the V gene TRBV5-1; D perhaps matches TRBD1 (5 bases). CDR1 and CDR2 from the germline V gene are SGHRS and YFSETQ. Trimming shortened V by 4 bases and J by 0 bases, and 13 bases separated the two germline ends. The CDR3 contains 16 residues. The DNA of the CDR3 is TGCGCCAGCAGCAAGAGATCGACAGCAACTAATGAAAAACTGTTTTTT. Its translation: CASSKRSTATNEKLFF. The variable domain in full, completed from reference TRBV5-1 and TRBJ1-4, reads KAGVTQTPRYLIKTRGQQVTLSCSPISGHRSVSWYQQTPGQGLQFLFEYFSETQRNKGNFPGRFSGRQFSNSRSEMNVSTLELGDSALYLCASSKRSTATNEKLFFGSGTQLSVL.

The chain has TRBV9 and TRBJ1-4; D might be TRBD1 (5 bases). Germline-derived CDR1 and CDR2 are SGDLS and YYNGEE. The CDR3 is 15 residues long. V dropped 7 bases and J dropped 3 bases, with 16 bases sitting between them. CDR3 loop: CASGGEPGANEKLFF. Here the CDR3 DNA reads TGTGCCAGCGGGGGAGAACCGGGGGCTAATGAAAAACTGTTTTTT.

The chain employs TRBV14 and TRBJ1-3; D not resolved. This CDR3 has 18 residues. Germline loops: CDR1 SGHDN, CDR2 FVKESK. The germline V and J ends were trimmed by 0 bases and 0 bases, with 15 bases remaining between them. The CDR3 sequence is CASSQDREGIYSGNTIYF. The DNA of the CDR3 is TGTGCCAGCAGCCAAGATCGGGAGGGCATCTACTCTGGAAACACCATATATTTT. Full variable domain (rest looked up from reference TRBV14 and TRBJ1-3): EAGVTQFPSHSVIEKGQTVTLRCDPISGHDNLYWYRRVMGKEIKFLLHFVKESKQDESGMPNNRFLAERTGGTYSTLKVQPAELEDSGVYFCASSQDREGIYSGNTIYFGEGSWLTVV.

This clone has just one count. This chain uses TRBV5-1 with TRBJ1-6; maybe TRBD1 (5 bases). This CDR3 is built from 15 residues. Germline CDR1 SGHRS, CDR2 YFSETQ. V was pared by 0 bases and J by 4 bases, with 8 bases between. The CDR3 is CASSLEAGYNSPLHF. In nucleotides, the CDR3 is TGCGCCAGCAGCTTGGAGGCAGGGTATAATTCACCCCTCCACTTT.

The chain links TRBV7-3 to TRBJ2-5; possible D gene TRBD2, 6 bases. Trimming pared 8 bases from V and 2 bases from J, leaving 12 bases between. The V gene's germline CDR1 is SGHTA and CDR2 FQGTGA. This CDR3 is 13 amino acids long. CDR3 sequence (DNA): TGTGCCAGCGGTGTGGGGGGACAAGAGACCCAGTACTTC. This sequence encodes CASGVGGQETQYF.

The V and J genes are TRBV5-6 and TRBJ1-1; no definite D call. CDR1 and CDR2 (germline): SGHDT, YYEEEE. Trimming shortened V by 3 bases and J by 5 bases, and 11 bases separated the two germline ends. CDR3 size: 13 residues. For the CDR3, the DNA is TGTGCCAGCAGCTCCTCAGGTGGAACTGAAGCTTTCTTT. Translation gives CASSSSGGTEAFF. Full variable domain (rest looked up from reference TRBV5-6 and TRBJ1-1): DAGVTQSPTHLIKTRGQQVTLRCSPKSGHDTVSWYQQALGQGPQFIFQYYEEEERQRGNFPDRFSGHQFPNYSSELNVNALLLGDSALYLCASSSSGGTEAFFGQGTRLTVV.

The rearrangement links TRBV2 to TRBJ2-6; no clear D gene. Trimming stripped 6 bases from V and 1 base from J, with 10 bases between. Per the germline V gene, CDR1 is SNHLY and CDR2 is FYNNEI. This CDR3 contains 15 residues. CDR3 sequence (DNA): TGTGCCAGCAGGACCGGGTTGTCTGGGGCCAACGTCCTGACTTTC. Translation gives CASRTGLSGANVLTF.

The chain links TRBV12-3 or TRBV12-4 to TRBJ2-5; D is uncertain. The CDR3 is 13 amino acids. The V and J ends lost 5 bases and 7 bases respectively, with 14 bases between them. The CDR3 DNA reads TGTGCCAGCAGTCCACCAGGAAGTTGGACCCAGTACTTC. It specifies CASSPPGSWTQYF.

This chain connects TRBV7-9 to TRBJ2-2; 8 positions match TRBD1. V trimming: 4 bases; J trimming: 16 bases; junction bases outside the gene matches: 5. Germline V gives CDR1 SEHNR, CDR2 FQNEAQ (reference sequence). CDR3 length: 11 residues. The CDR3 spells CASSSGQGPFF. CDR3 DNA: TGTGCCAGCAGCTCCGGACAGGGTCCGTTTTTT.

The chain has TRBV7-3 and TRBJ2-3; 12 positions match TRBD2. CDR1 is SGHTA and CDR2 is FQGTGA in the germline V gene. The V gene end was trimmed by 1 base and the J gene end by 6 bases; junction bases not matched to a gene: 5. The CDR3 consists of 16 residues. The CDR3 loop reads CASSLMASGGADTQYF. CDR3 in DNA: TGTGCCAGCAGCTTAATGGCTAGCGGGGGGGCGGATACGCAGTATTTT.

The genes are TRBV4-2 and TRBJ1-1; no reliable D call. V dropped 7 bases and J dropped 7 bases, with 16 bases sitting between them. The CDR3 runs to 13 residues. CDR1 and CDR2 from the germline V gene are LGHNA and YNFKEQ. CDR3 coding DNA: TGTGCCAGCACCGTATCCGGGTCCGGTGAAGCTTTCTTT. The encoded protein is CASTVSGSGEAFF.

The rearrangement links TRBV7-2 to TRBJ1-3; D ambiguous. Germline CDR1 is SGHTA and CDR2 is FQGNSA. CDR3 length: 14 residues. V was trimmed by 0 bases and J by 4 bases, leaving 7 bases between them. The CDR3 sequence: CASSLAQWGNTIYF. In DNA, the CDR3 is TGTGCCAGCAGCTTAGCCCAGTGGGGAAACACCATATATTTT.

The chain recombines TRBV5-1 with TRBJ2-5; 10 bases agree with TRBD2. The CDR3 has 16 amino acids. CDR1 SGHRS and CDR2 YFSETQ come from the germline V gene. V gave up 3 bases and J gave up 5 bases; unmatched junction bases: 10. The chain's CDR3 is CASSSGVAGGVETQYF. The CDR3 coding sequence is TGCGCCAGCAGCTCTGGAGTAGCGGGGGGTGTGGAGACCCAGTACTTC.

The chain couples TRBV6-1 to TRBJ2-7; 10 bases align to TRBD2. J lost 3 bases, V lost 1 base, and 3 bases had no gene match. Looked up from germline, CDR1 is MNHNS and CDR2 is SASEGT. This CDR3 is 15 amino acids long. Here the CDR3 DNA reads TGTGCCAGCAGTGAAGTGGGACTAGCGAACTACGAGCAGTACTTC. Its protein product is CASSEVGLANYEQYF.

The gene calls are TRBV7-6 and TRBJ1-4; no firm D call. CDR1 SGHVS and CDR2 FNYEAQ come from the germline V gene. Trimming took 5 bases from V and 0 from J, leaving 10 bases between them. This CDR3 region has 15 residues. The CDR3 loop is CASSASAATNEKLFF. The CDR3 DNA is TGTGCCAGCAGCGCTAGTGCTGCAACTAATGAAAAACTGTTTTTT. The full variable domain, rest sourced from reference TRBV7-6 and TRBJ1-4, is GAGVSQSPRYKVTKRGQDVALRCDPISGHVSLYWYRQALGQGPEFLTYFNYEAQQDKSGLPNDRFSAERPEGSISTLTIQRTEQRDSAMYRCASSASAATNEKLFFGSGTQLSVL.

This chain connects TRBV5-5 to TRBJ2-5, with TRBD2 matching over 15 bases. This CDR3 has 17 residues. Germline CDR1 is SGHKS and CDR2 is YYEKEE (reference sequence). V dropped 4 bases and J dropped 2; count of bases not matched to a gene: 6. CDR3 region: CASSPGLAGGRQETQYF. For the CDR3, the DNA is TGTGCCAGCAGCCCGGGACTAGCGGGGGGACGGCAAGAGACCCAGTACTTC.

V is TRBV4-1 and J is TRBJ1-4; D possibly corresponds to TRBD1 (6 bases). From germline, CDR1 is MGHRA and CDR2 YSYEKL. CDR3 length: 16 residues. Trimming shortened V by 4 bases and J by 5 bases, and 17 bases separated the two germline ends. The CDR3: CASSPGQFGPNEKLFF. The CDR3 DNA sequence: TGCGCCAGCAGCCCGGGACAATTCGGCCCAAATGAAAAACTGTTTTTT.

J is TRBJ2-7 and V is TRBV29-1; maybe TRBD1 (6 bases). The CDR3 is 14 amino acids. From germline, CDR1 is SQVTM and CDR2 ANQGSEA. V lost 6 bases, J lost 2 bases, and 17 bases lay in between. DNA for the CDR3: TGCAGCGTGCGGACAGTACCGGATCCCTACGAGCAGTACTTC. Protein product: CSVRTVPDPYEQYF.

The chain has TRBV24-1 and TRBJ2-1; 7 nucleotides line up with TRBD1. V lost 4 bases and J lost 3; bases outside the gene matches: 8. Germline V gives CDR1 KGHDR, CDR2 SFDVKD. This CDR3 comprises 16 residues. The CDR3 sequence: CATSDRTGQSYNEQFF. CDR3 DNA sequence: TGTGCCACCAGTGACCGAACGGGACAGAGCTACAATGAGCAGTTCTTC.

The chain combines TRBV19 with TRBJ1-5, with 7 bases matching TRBD1. Looked up from germline, CDR1 is LNHDA and CDR2 is SQIVND (reference sequence). The CDR3 has 15 amino acids. Trimming cost V 2 bases and J 0 bases; bases outside gene matches: 1. CDR3 sequence (DNA): TGTGCCAGTAGTATAACAGGGGATAGCAATCAGCCCCAGCATTTT. Amino acids: CASSITGDSNQPQHF.

V usage is TRBV5-4 and J usage is TRBJ2-3; D perhaps matches TRBD1 (5 bases). V was trimmed by 4 bases and J by 0 bases, leaving 15 bases between them. This CDR3 has 16 amino acids. Germline V gives CDR1 SGHNT, CDR2 YYREEE (reference sequence). This CDR3 reads CASSPRQRASTDTQYF. CDR3 DNA sequence: TGTGCCAGCAGCCCAAGACAGCGTGCTAGCACAGATACGCAGTATTTT.